The T cell receptor (beta chain) described here comes from a study of shared clonotypes between healthy human individuals. Overall study results and limits: Relative to memory subsets, naive subsets generally showed larger estimated richness.

To note about this clone: Antigen specificity is unknown. Other DNA sequences of this sample code for an identical CDR3.

Clones were sequenced by immunoSEQ multiplex PCR, and TCRdb holds only the in-frame ones, with some missing. The profile covers around 2.3 million clones, with more than 90% appearing a single time and roughly 0.13% taken by the ten largest. V was clipped by 5 bases and J by 4 bases, with 5 bases between them. The CDR3 spans 11 residues. Germline lookup yields CDR1 MGHDK and CDR2 SYGVNS. V is TRBV25-1 and J is TRBJ1-2; D is unresolved. The origin of this receptor is a man aged 18 to 29 in good health. Source material: naive CD4+ T cells sorted from blood. Stated subset: CD45RA+ positively selected. The CDR3 bases are TGTGCCAGCAGTCTCGGCTATGGCTACACCTTC. Translating gives CASSLGYGYTF.